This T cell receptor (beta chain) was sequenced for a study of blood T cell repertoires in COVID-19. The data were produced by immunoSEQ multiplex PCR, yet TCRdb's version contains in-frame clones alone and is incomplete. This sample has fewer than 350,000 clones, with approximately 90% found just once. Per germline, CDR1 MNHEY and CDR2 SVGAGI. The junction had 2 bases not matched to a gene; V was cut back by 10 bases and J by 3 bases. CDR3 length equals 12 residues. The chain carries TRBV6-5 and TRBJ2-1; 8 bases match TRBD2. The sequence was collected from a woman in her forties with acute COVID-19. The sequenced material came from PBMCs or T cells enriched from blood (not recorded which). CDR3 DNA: TGTGCCACCCGGGGGGGCTACAATGAGCAGTTCTTC. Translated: CATRGGYNEQFF.